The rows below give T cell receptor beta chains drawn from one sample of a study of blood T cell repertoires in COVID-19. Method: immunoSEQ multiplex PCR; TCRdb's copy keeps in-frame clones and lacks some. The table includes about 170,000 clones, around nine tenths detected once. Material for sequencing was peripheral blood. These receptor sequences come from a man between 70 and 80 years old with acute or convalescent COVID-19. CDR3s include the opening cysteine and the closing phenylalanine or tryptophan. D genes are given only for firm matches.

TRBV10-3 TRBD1 CATQQGSLGSPLHF
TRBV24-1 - CATKFRKPREELFF
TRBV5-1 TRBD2 CASSLGTSGGETQYF
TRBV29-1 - CSVGQFQSGYTF
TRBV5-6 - CASSLGPGQGSGYTF
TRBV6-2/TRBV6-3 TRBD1 CASSRQGTSMNYGYTF
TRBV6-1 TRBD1 CASSETGDYGYTF
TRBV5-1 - CASRAGSGYEQYF
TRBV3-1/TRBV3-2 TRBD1 CASGGQGRINEQFF
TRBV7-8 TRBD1 CASVPDRGKTGELFF
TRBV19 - CASRDTTNTEAFF
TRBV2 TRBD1 CASSPLTGVTEAFF
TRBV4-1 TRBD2 CASSQSGLGLSKFF
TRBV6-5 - CASGFTGGNTEAFF
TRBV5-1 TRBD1 CASSGQGLTDTQYF
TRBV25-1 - CASSERAGNTGELFF
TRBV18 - CASSPQRGRAFF
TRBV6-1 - CASSISGTNYNEQFF
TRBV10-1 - CASSESRGHFSTDTQYF
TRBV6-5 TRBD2 CASAAGGRETQYF
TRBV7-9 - CASRARTDTQYF
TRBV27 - CASSLQGGVREQYF